The 10 T cell receptor beta chains below all came from one sample that was sequenced in a study of cytomegalovirus exposure and HLA in healthy donors. Use of 60 Vbeta and 13 Jbeta primers characterized the PCR. Some clones are missing from TCRdb's copy, which holds only in-frame ones; the method was immunoSEQ multiplex PCR. The sample holds more than 150,000 clones, 60% to 85% seen once. Sequenced: PBMCs. These receptors all stem from a girl aged 10 to 17 in good health and CMV-seropositive.

DNA of the CDR3: TGTGCCAGCAGCTGGTGGGGTTGGGGCGACGACGCCCCACCCCTCCACTTT. It yields the protein CASSWWGWGDDAPPLHF. The chain carries TRBV5-5 and TRBJ1-6; possibly TRBD1 for D (5 bases). V gave up 3 bases and J gave up 11 bases, with 24 bases separating them. Germline loops: CDR1 SGHKS, CDR2 YYEKEE (reference sequence). This CDR3 contains 17 residues.

The chain is built from TRBV29-1 and TRBJ2-5, with D tentatively TRBD1 (5 bases). V was trimmed by 4 bases and J by 2 bases, leaving 14 bases between them. The CDR3 is made up of 14 amino acids. CDR1 and CDR2 from the germline V gene are SQVTM and ANQGSEA. Written as DNA, the CDR3 is TGCAGCGTTGCCGTCGACAGTGGACAAGAGACCCAGTACTTC. Translating it yields CSVAVDSGQETQYF.

This sequence joins TRBV5-4 and TRBJ2-2; 9 bases are shared with TRBD2. With V trimmed by 3 bases and J by 7 bases, 7 bases remained unmatched. From germline, CDR1 is SGHNT and CDR2 YYREEE (reference sequence). The CDR3 runs to 15 residues. The CDR3 coding sequence is TGTGCCAGCAGCTCAGCGGGGGGTAGGATCGGGGAGCTGTTTTTT. This translates into CASSSAGGRIGELFF.

V usage is TRBV4-1 and J usage is TRBJ1-2; D remains ambiguous. There are 14 residues in the CDR3. The V gene lost 0 bases and the J gene lost 3 bases, with 8 bases spanning the gap. Germline loops: CDR1 MGHRA, CDR2 YSYEKL. The CDR3 loop is CASSQDGMHYGYTF. The CDR3 DNA is TGCGCCAGCAGCCAAGACGGGATGCACTATGGCTACACCTTC.

The rearrangement uses TRBV25-1 and TRBJ1-2, with TRBD1 as a possible D gene (6 bases). The germline V gene has CDR1 MGHDK and CDR2 SYGVNS. The ends were cut back, 4 bases at V and 3 bases at J, with 21 bases in the middle. The CDR3 runs to 17 residues. CDR3 sequence: CASSGSGLRGGYYGYTF. CDR3 nucleotide sequence: TGTGCCAGCAGTGGATCTGGGCTAAGGGGGGGGTACTATGGCTACACCTTC.

The count of this clone is one. This rearrangement joins TRBV6-5 to TRBJ2-7; D is unresolved. Deletions cut 5 bases from V and 3 bases from J, with 14 bases between. The CDR3 totals 14 residues. The germline CDR1 and CDR2 sequences are MNHEY and SVGAGI. The CDR3 sequence is CASSNDGGVYEQYF. The CDR3 DNA reads as TGTGCCAGCAGTAACGACGGCGGCGTCTACGAGCAGTACTTC.

J is TRBJ2-5 and V is TRBV6-1; D may be TRBD2 (6 bases). V was clipped by 6 bases and J by 4 bases, with 15 bases between them. Germline V gene data show CDR1 as MNHNS and CDR2 as SASEGT. CDR3 size: 14 residues. The CDR3 coding sequence is TGTGCCAGCAGAGAATCTAGCGAGGGAGAGACCCAGTACTTC. Amino acid sequence: CASRESSEGETQYF.

The rearrangement links TRBV21-1 to TRBJ2-3; the DNA was not compared with TRBD1, the D call given in the table. TRBV21-1 constitutes a pseudogene. This CDR3 region has 13 residues. DNA of the CDR3: TGTGCCAGCCTGGGACACCTCACAGATACGCAGTATTTT. This codes for CASLGHLTDTQYF.

The chain couples TRBV18 to TRBJ2-7; D unclear. This CDR3 has 14 residues. Between the trimmed V and J ends, which lost 0 bases and 5 bases, there was a span of 11 bases. Per the germline V gene, CDR1 is KGHSH and CDR2 is LQKENI. The CDR3 DNA sequence: TGTGCCAGCTCACCACCGATGAGTTACCACGAGCAGTACTTC. Encoded protein: CASSPPMSYHEQYF.

As concerns this clone: One junction end disagrees with the germline gene, perhaps due to a read error. The chain couples TRBV29-1 to TRBJ1-1; D may be TRBD1 (6 bases). Germline CDR1 SQVTM, CDR2 ANQGSEA. The CDR3 sequence is 14 residues long. This CDR3 reads CSSSRGTKNAEAFF. The CDR3 DNA reads TGCAGCTCATCAAGAGGGACAAAGAACGCTGAAGCTTTCTTT.